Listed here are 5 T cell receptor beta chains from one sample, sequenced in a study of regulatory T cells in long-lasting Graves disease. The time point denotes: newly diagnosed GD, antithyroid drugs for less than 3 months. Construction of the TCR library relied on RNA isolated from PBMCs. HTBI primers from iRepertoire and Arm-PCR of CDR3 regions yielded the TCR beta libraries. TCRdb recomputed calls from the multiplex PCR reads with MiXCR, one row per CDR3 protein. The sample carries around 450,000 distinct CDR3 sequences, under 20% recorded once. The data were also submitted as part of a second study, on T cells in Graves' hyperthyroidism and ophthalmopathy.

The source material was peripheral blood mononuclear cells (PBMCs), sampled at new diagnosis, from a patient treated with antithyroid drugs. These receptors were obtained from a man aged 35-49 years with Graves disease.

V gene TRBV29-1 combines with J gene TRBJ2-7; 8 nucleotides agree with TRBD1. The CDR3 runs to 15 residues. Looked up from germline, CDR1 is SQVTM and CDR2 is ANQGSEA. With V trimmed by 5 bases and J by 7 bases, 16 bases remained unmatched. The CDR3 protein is CSVKGQGGLLREQYF. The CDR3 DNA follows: TGCAGCGTTAAAGGACAGGGTGGCCTCCTACGGGAGCAGTACTTC.

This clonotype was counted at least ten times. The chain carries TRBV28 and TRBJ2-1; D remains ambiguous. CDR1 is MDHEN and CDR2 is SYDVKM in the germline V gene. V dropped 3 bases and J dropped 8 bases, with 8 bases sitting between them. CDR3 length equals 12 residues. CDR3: CASSLSEDEQFF. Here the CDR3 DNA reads TGTGCCAGCAGTTTGTCTGAGGATGAGCAGTTCTTC.

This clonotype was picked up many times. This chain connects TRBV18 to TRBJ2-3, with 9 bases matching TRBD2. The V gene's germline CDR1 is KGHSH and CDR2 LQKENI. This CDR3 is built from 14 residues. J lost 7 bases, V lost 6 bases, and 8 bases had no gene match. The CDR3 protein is CASSPGTSMNTQYF. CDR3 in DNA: TGTGCCAGCTCCCCCGGGACTAGCATGAATACGCAGTATTTT.

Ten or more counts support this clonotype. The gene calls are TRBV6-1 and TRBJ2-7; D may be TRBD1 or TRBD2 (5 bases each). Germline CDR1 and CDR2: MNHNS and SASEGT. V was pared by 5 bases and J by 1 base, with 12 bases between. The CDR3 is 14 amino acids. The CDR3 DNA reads TGTGCCAGCAGTAACCGGGACCCTTCCTACGAGCAGTACTTC. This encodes CASSNRDPSYEQYF.

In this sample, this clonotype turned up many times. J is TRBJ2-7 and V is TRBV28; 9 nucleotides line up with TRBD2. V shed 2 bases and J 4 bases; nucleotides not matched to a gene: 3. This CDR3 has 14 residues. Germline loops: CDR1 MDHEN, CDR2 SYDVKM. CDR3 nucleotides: TGTGCCAGCAGTTTACTAGCGGGGAAGTACGAGCAGTACTTC. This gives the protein CASSLLAGKYEQYF.